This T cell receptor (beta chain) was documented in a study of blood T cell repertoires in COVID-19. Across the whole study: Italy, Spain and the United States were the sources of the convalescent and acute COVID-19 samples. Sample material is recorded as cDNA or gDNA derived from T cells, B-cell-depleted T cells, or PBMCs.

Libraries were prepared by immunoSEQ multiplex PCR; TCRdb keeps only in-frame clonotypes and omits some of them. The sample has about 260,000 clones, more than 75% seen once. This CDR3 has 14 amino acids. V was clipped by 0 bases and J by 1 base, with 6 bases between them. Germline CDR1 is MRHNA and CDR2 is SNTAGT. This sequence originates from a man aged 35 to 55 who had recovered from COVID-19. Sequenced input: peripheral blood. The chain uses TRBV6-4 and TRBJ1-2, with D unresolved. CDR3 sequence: CASSDSPGNYGYTF. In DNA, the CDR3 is TGTGCCAGCAGTGACTCACCGGGTAACTATGGCTACACCTTC.